This is a list of T cell receptor beta chains from one sample in a study of PD-L1 blockade in urothelial cancer. Assay used: immunoSEQ multiplex PCR; TCRdb lists only in-frame clones, some missing. Of some 41,000 clones listed, 88% are singletons. The starting material was PBMCs, obtained around atezolizumab (anti-PD-L1) treatment. These receptor sequences come from a man older than 75 with urothelial cancer. Both conserved end residues are part of each CDR3. D genes are given only for firm matches. Rows may omit the clone size; those that give it use once, few, many or a size class.

clone_size	v_call	j_call	d_call	cdr3_nt	cdr3_aa
few	TRBV28	TRBJ2-5	-	TGTGCCAGCAGTTTGACGCAGGGTGTAGAGACCCAGTACTTC	CASSLTQGVETQYF
-	TRBV5-4	TRBJ2-5	TRBD1	TGTGCCAGCAGCTTGGATGGGACAGGGGGCGGAGAGACCCAGTACTTC	CASSLDGTGGGETQYF
-	TRBV10-3	TRBJ2-5	-	TGTGCCATCCGGGGTGGGGGGGCCCAAGAGACCCAGTACTTC	CAIRGGGAQETQYF
-	TRBV5-8	TRBJ1-5	-	TGTGCCAGCAGCTTGGGACTACACAATCAGCCCCAGCATTTT	CASSLGLHNQPQHF
few	TRBV18	TRBJ1-2	TRBD1	TGTGCCAGCTCAGAGGACAGGCGAACGTTAAAGGGCTACACCTTC	CASSEDRRTLKGYTF
-	TRBV4-2	TRBJ2-7	TRBD2	TGTGCCAGCAGCCAAGGGGAAGCGGGAGCTCGAGAGCAGTACTTC	CASSQGEAGAREQYF
-	TRBV29-1	TRBJ1-1	-	TGCAGCGTTGGAATCGGGGGAACTGAAGCTTTCTTT	CSVGIGGTEAFF
-	TRBV5-1	TRBJ1-1	TRBD1	TGCGCCAGCAGCTACCCGCGGACAGGAGGGGTTATGAACACTGAAGCTTTCTTT	CASSYPRTGGVMNTEAFF
-	TRBV7-2	TRBJ1-3	-	TGTGCCAGCAGCTCCCCTTACTCTGGAAACACCATATATTTT	CASSSPYSGNTIYF
-	TRBV4-1	TRBJ1-1	TRBD1	TGCGCCAGCAGCCAACAAGGACAGGGGGGCGCAGCTGAAGCTTTCTTT	CASSQQGQGGAAEAFF
-	TRBV6-1	TRBJ2-4	TRBD1	TGTGCCAGCAGTGAATTAGGCAGGGGGCAGGGCAAAAACATTCAGTACTTC	CASSELGRGQGKNIQYF
-	TRBV11-1	TRBJ2-1	TRBD1	TGTGCCAGCAGACGCCAGGGGGCCGGATATGAGCAGTTCTTC	CASRRQGAGYEQFF
-	TRBV5-8	TRBJ2-3	TRBD1	TGTGCCAGCAGCGTGAGACAGGGGACAGATACGCAGTATTTT	CASSVRQGTDTQYF
-	TRBV5-1	TRBJ2-5	-	TGCGCCAGCAGCTTGGACGGGGGTCGAGAGACCCAGTACTTC	CASSLDGGRETQYF
-	TRBV25-1	TRBJ2-7	-	TGTGCCAGCAGTGAATATGCTGGCCAGGGATATGAGCAGTACTTC	CASSEYAGQGYEQYF
-	TRBV28	TRBJ2-7	TRBD2	TGTGCCACCCTAGACTCAACCGGGACTAGCGCTCGAGAGCAGTACTTC	CATLDSTGTSAREQYF
-	TRBV19	TRBJ2-7	-	TGTGCCAGTAGTATAAGTGAGGGACTCTACGAGCAGTACTTC	CASSISEGLYEQYF
-	TRBV5-1	TRBJ2-1	TRBD2	TGCGCCAGCAGCTTCACGGGAGGCTCCTACAATGAGCAGTTCTTC	CASSFTGGSYNEQFF
few	TRBV30	TRBJ1-2	-	TGTGCCTGGAGTGAGGGGTATGGCTACACCTTC	CAWSEGYGYTF
-	TRBV19	TRBJ2-5	-	TGTGCCAGTAGTGCCCCGGGTGGAGAGACCCAGTACTTC	CASSAPGGETQYF
-	TRBV30	TRBJ2-5	-	TGTGCCAGTCGGGGTTTTCAAGAGACCCAGTACTTC	CASRGFQETQYF
once	TRBV6-5	TRBJ1-1	-	TGTGCCACCTTCCGCGGGGATCGAGGTGAAGCTTTCTTT	CATFRGDRGEAFF
-	TRBV6-4	TRBJ2-2	TRBD2	TGTGCCAGCAGTGTTAGCGGGTTTACCGGGGAGCTGTTTTTT	CASSVSGFTGELFF
once	TRBV30	TRBJ2-3	TRBD2	TGTGCCTGGAGTGCGAGCGGGAGGTTAGCCACAGATACGCAGTATTTT	CAWSASGRLATDTQYF
-	TRBV2	TRBJ2-1	-	TGTGCCAGCAGTGAAGGGCCCCTGGGCCGTAGCTCCTACAATGAGCAGTTCTTC	CASSEGPLGRSSYNEQFF
-	TRBV2	TRBJ1-1	TRBD1	TGTGCCAGCAGTAGGACAGGGAACACTGAAGCTTTCTTT	CASSRTGNTEAFF
-	TRBV10-2	TRBJ1-2	-	TGCGCCAGCAGTACTGTGGGGCGGCAGGGGCCTGGCTACACCTTC	CASSTVGRQGPGYTF
-	TRBV7-6	TRBJ2-1	TRBD2	TGTGCCAGCAGCCCTCAAGCGGGAGGGGGGTACAATGAGCAGTTCTTC	CASSPQAGGGYNEQFF
-	TRBV5-6	TRBJ2-3	-	TGTGCCAGCAGCTTGGGCAGGGCCTTTGCAGATACGCAGTATTTT	CASSLGRAFADTQYF
-	TRBV5-1	TRBJ2-7	-	TGCGCCAGCAGCTTGGGCAGAGGGAGCTACGAGCAGTACTTC	CASSLGRGSYEQYF
-	TRBV4-1	TRBJ1-5	-	TGCGCCAGCAGCCAAGAAACAGGGCGATTAAGGAGCAATCAGCCCCAGCATTTT	CASSQETGRLRSNQPQHF
-	TRBV7-9	TRBJ2-3	TRBD2	TGTGCCAGCAGCCTACGACTAGCGGGCGGTGGGGCAGATACGCAGTATTTT	CASSLRLAGGGADTQYF
-	TRBV5-8	TRBJ2-1	TRBD2	TGTGCCAGCAGCTTTCCACTCAAACGGACTAGCGGGAGAAACAATGAGCAGTTCTTC	CASSFPLKRTSGRNNEQFF
-	TRBV7-2	TRBJ2-3	-	TGTGCCAGCAGCGTAAAGGGAGGGGGAAGCACAGATACGCAGTATTTT	CASSVKGGGSTDTQYF
-	TRBV11-2	TRBJ2-7	TRBD2	TGTGCCAGCAGCTTTAGCGGGAGGGCATCGGGCGAGCAGTACTTC	CASSFSGRASGEQYF
-	TRBV6-6	TRBJ1-1	-	TGTGCCAGCAGGGGGCGTGGCACTGAAGCTTTCTTT	CASRGRGTEAFF
-	TRBV2	TRBJ2-1	-	TGTGCCAGCAGCCCTACAGCTATTACCGTCTACAATGAGCAGTTCTTC	CASSPTAITVYNEQFF
-	TRBV4-1	TRBJ1-2	-	TGCGCCAGCAGCCCCCAGGGGCTCGGCTATGGCTACACCTTC	CASSPQGLGYGYTF
-	TRBV9	TRBJ2-5	-	TGTGCCAGCAGCGTCCGGGACGGGGGACAAGAGACCCAGTACTTC	CASSVRDGGQETQYF
-	TRBV7-2	TRBJ1-3	TRBD1	TGTGCCAGCAGCTATCAGGGACAGGCTGGAAACACCATATATTTT	CASSYQGQAGNTIYF
once	TRBV15	TRBJ2-7	TRBD2	TGTGCCACCAGCAGAGATGGGGGCCGACTAGCGGACTTAGACTACGAGCAGTACTTC	CATSRDGGRLADLDYEQYF
-	TRBV7-6	TRBJ2-3	-	TGTGCCAGCAGCTTAGTCCGGGAGAGCACAGATACGCAGTATTTT	CASSLVRESTDTQYF
-	TRBV5-4	TRBJ2-3	-	TGTGCCAGCAGCTCTGGGGGGGCTACCAGTTTCACAGATACGCAGTATTTT	CASSSGGATSFTDTQYF
-	TRBV9	TRBJ2-5	TRBD2	TGTGCCAGCAGCGCCGAGGGGACTAGCTACGAGACCCAGTACTTC	CASSAEGTSYETQYF
-	TRBV5-1	TRBJ2-1	-	TGCGCCAGCAGCTTGACTTCCAGGGGATTCGATGAGCAGTTCTTC	CASSLTSRGFDEQFF
-	TRBV2	TRBJ2-3	-	TGTGCCAGCAGTGGGACTACAGATACGCAGTATTTT	CASSGTTDTQYF
-	TRBV28	TRBJ1-2	-	TGTGCCAGCAGTTTTGGAGGAGGGTATGGCTACACCTTC	CASSFGGGYGYTF
-	TRBV19	TRBJ1-2	-	TGTGCCACCGCCAGAGCAGGGGTGTTTGGCTACACCTTC	CATARAGVFGYTF